Following are 24 T cell receptor beta chains from one sample sequenced in a study of T cell repertoires in ileal Crohn's disease. The protocol was immunoSEQ multiplex PCR, while the TCRdb copy is restricted to in-frame clones and leaves out a portion. The sample yields 5,500 to 7,000 clones, approximately 95% seen once. The sample taken for sequencing was ileal tissue. The receptors here all came from an adult with Crohn's disease.

This clone was found once. This chain links TRBV6-1 with TRBJ2-7, with D perhaps matching TRBD1 (6 bases). The CDR3 spans 12 residues. In germline, CDR1 is MNHNS, CDR2 SASEGT. The ends were cut back, 5 bases at V and 4 bases at J, with 9 bases in the middle. CDR3 sequence reads: CASSKQGYEQYV. The CDR3 nucleotides are TGTGCCAGCAGTAAACAGGGATACGAGCAGTACGTC.

The chain recombines TRBV6-5 with TRBJ2-7, with TRBD2 as a possible D gene (5 bases). The germline V gene has CDR1 MNHEY and CDR2 SVGAGI. The V and J ends lost 6 bases and 6 bases respectively, with 18 bases between them. This CDR3 comprises 14 residues. The CDR3 region has the DNA TGTGCCAGCAGCCGAACCTTAAGGGAGCTCGAGCAGTACTTC. It specifies CASSRTLRELEQYF.

V usage is TRBV4-3 and J usage is TRBJ2-3; D is undetermined. Trimming pared 0 bases from V and 4 bases from J, leaving 8 bases between. Germline V gene sequence: CDR1 LGHNA, CDR2 YSLEER. There are 14 residues in the CDR3. As DNA, the CDR3 is TGCGCCAGCAGCCAAGATAACCGAGCAGATACGCAGTATTTT. As protein: CASSQDNRADTQYF.

This chain connects TRBV30 to TRBJ1-1, with 7 bases identical to TRBD1. From germline, CDR1 is GTSNPN and CDR2 SVGIG (reference sequence). V was pared by 0 bases and J by 3 bases, with 7 bases of the junction left unmatched. CDR3 size: 15 residues. CDR3 region: CAWSVLGDRDTEAFF. The CDR3 DNA is TGTGCCTGGAGTGTACTAGGGGACAGAGACACTGAAGCTTTCTTT. Full variable domain (remainder filled in from reference TRBV30 and TRBJ1-1): SQTIHQWPATLVQPVGSPLSLECTVEGTSNPNLYWYRQAAGRGLQLLFYSVGIGQISSEVPQNLSASRPQDRQFILSSKKLLLSDSGFYLCAWSVLGDRDTEAFFGQGTRLTVV.

V gene TRBV10-3 combines with J gene TRBJ1-2; the match to TRBD1 covers 7 bases. Germline V CDR1 and CDR2: ENHRY, SYGVKD. This CDR3 contains 12 residues. With V trimmed by 4 bases and J by 8 bases, 4 bases remained unmatched. The CDR3 region is CAISVQGTGYTF. The CDR3 DNA reads as TGTGCCATCAGTGTACAGGGGACAGGCTACACCTTC.

The genes are TRBV18 and TRBJ1-3; D ambiguous. V was clipped by 2 bases and J by 0 bases, with 8 bases between them. Germline V gene sequence: CDR1 KGHSH, CDR2 LQKENI. This CDR3 spans 15 amino acids. CDR3 nucleotides: TGTGCCAGCTCACCAATAAGCGGCTCTGGAAACACCATATATTTT. The encoded protein is CASSPISGSGNTIYF. Drawing the rest from reference TRBV18 and TRBJ1-3, the complete variable domain is NAGVMQNPRHLVRRRGQEARLRCSPMKGHSHVYWYRQLPEEGLKFMVYLQKENIIDESGMPKERFSAEFPKEGPSILRIQQVVRGDSAAYFCASSPISGSGNTIYFGEGSWLTVV.

The sample holds one count of this clone. CDR3 sequence reads: CASSFPGQRSNEQFF. The DNA for the CDR3 is TGTGCCAGCAGCTTCCCGGGACAGAGATCCAATGAGCAGTTCTTC. V is TRBV5-4 and J is TRBJ2-1, with 7 bases fitting TRBD1. The germline V gene encodes CDR1 SGHNT and CDR2 YYREEE (reference sequence). Unmatched junction bases numbered 8, after V lost 2 bases and J lost 6 bases. CDR3 length equals 15 residues.

The chain combines TRBV5-1 with TRBJ2-3; 9 bases are shared with TRBD1. CDR1 is SGHRS, CDR2 YFSETQ, per germline. The CDR3 is 15 residues long. The trim removed 0 bases at V and 4 bases at J, leaving 3 bases unmatched. The CDR3 nucleotides are TGCGCCAGCAGCTTGGTCGGGACAGGGCCAGATACGCAGTATTTT. Its protein is CASSLVGTGPDTQYF.

The V call is TRBV5-1, the J call TRBJ1-4, with TRBD1 identical over 7 bases. Germline loops: CDR1 SGHRS, CDR2 YFSETQ. With V trimmed by 0 bases and J by 10 bases, 3 bases remained unmatched. The CDR3 extends over 13 amino acids. For the CDR3, the DNA is TGCGCCAGCAGCTTGGAGGGGGCCGGAAAACTGTTTTTT. Amino acids: CASSLEGAGKLFF. The full variable domain, its missing parts supplied by reference TRBV5-1 and TRBJ1-4, is KAGVTQTPRYLIKTRGQQVTLSCSPISGHRSVSWYQQTPGQGLQFLFEYFSETQRNKGNFPGRFSGRQFSNSRSEMNVSTLELGDSALYLCASSLEGAGKLFFGSGTQLSVL.

The chain couples TRBV7-7 to TRBJ2-2, with 10 bases fitting TRBD1. The junction had 2 bases not matched to a gene; V was cut back by 0 bases and J by 13 bases. Germline-derived CDR1 and CDR2 are SSHAT and FNYEAQ (reference sequence). This CDR3 contains 13 residues. CDR3 residues: CASSLARDRGLFF. CDR3 sequence (DNA): TGTGCCAGCAGCTTAGCCCGGGACAGGGGGCTGTTTTTT.

The J gene is TRBJ1-1, the V gene TRBV29-1, with D hard to call. V lost 6 bases and J 7 bases, leaving 12 bases between the germline ends. Per germline, CDR1 SQVTM and CDR2 ANQGSEA. The CDR3 contains 11 residues. CDR3 DNA: TGCAGCGTCCTCACCCCAGGTGAAGCTTTCTTT. It codes for CSVLTPGEAFF.

The V call is TRBV15, the J call TRBJ2-1; 10 positions agree with TRBD2. Trimming took 0 bases from V and 4 from J; bases not matched to a gene: 3. The CDR3 runs 16 residues. The germline gives CDR1 LNHNV, CDR2 YYDKDF (reference sequence). In DNA form, the CDR3 reads TGTGCCACCAGCAGAGAGCTAGCGGGGGAGTACAATGAGCAGTTCTTC. Translation gives CATSRELAGEYNEQFF.

This sequence joins TRBV5-1 and TRBJ1-1, with D possibly being TRBD1 (5 bases). Germline CDR1 is SGHRS and CDR2 is YFSETQ. CDR3 size: 15 residues. Trimming took 3 bases from V and 2 from J, leaving 14 bases between them. CDR3 amino acids: CASSSGDSINTEAFF. DNA for the CDR3: TGCGCCAGCAGCTCCGGTGACAGTATAAACACTGAAGCTTTCTTT. Full variable domain (remainder filled in from reference TRBV5-1 and TRBJ1-1): KAGVTQTPRYLIKTRGQQVTLSCSPISGHRSVSWYQQTPGQGLQFLFEYFSETQRNKGNFPGRFSGRQFSNSRSEMNVSTLELGDSALYLCASSSGDSINTEAFFGQGTRLTVV.

The rearrangement joins TRBV5-6 to TRBJ2-1; a weak D match, TRBD1 (5 bases). The V gene lost 5 bases and the J gene lost 10 bases, with 13 bases spanning the gap. This CDR3 is built from 12 residues. The germline CDR1 and CDR2 sequences are SGHDT and YYEEEE. The DNA of the CDR3 is TGTGCCAGCAGTCCGGTGGGGCGGGAGCAGTTCTTC. Protein: CASSPVGREQFF. The whole variable domain, filled in from reference TRBV5-6 and TRBJ2-1, reads DAGVTQSPTHLIKTRGQQVTLRCSPKSGHDTVSWYQQALGQGPQFIFQYYEEEERQRGNFPDRFSGHQFPNYSSELNVNALLLGDSALYLCASSPVGREQFFGPGTRLTVL.

The chain couples TRBV19 to TRBJ1-1; 7 nucleotides line up with TRBD1. Trimming cost V 6 bases and J 0 bases; bases outside gene matches: 4. This CDR3 is 14 amino acids long. Per germline, CDR1 LNHDA and CDR2 SQIVND (reference sequence). CDR3 amino acids: CASRTGTVNTEAFF. CDR3 DNA sequence: TGTGCCAGTAGGACCGGGACAGTGAACACTGAAGCTTTCTTT. The entire variable domain, with the rest obtained from reference TRBV19 and TRBJ1-1, is as follows: DGGITQSPKYLFRKEGQNVTLSCEQNLNHDAMYWYRQDPGQGLRLIYYSQIVNDFQKGDIAEGYSVSREKKESFPLTVTSAQKNPTAFYLCASRTGTVNTEAFFGQGTRLTVV.

V usage is TRBV30 and J usage is TRBJ1-1; D is unclear. The CDR3 runs to 11 residues. The V end lost 0 bases, the J end lost 10 bases, and 9 bases lay between the germline ends. Germline loops: CDR1 GTSNPN, CDR2 SVGIG (reference sequence). The CDR3 DNA reads TGTGCCTGGAGTGTACTAGACGGAGCTTTCTTT. Protein product: CAWSVLDGAFF.

This rearrangement joins TRBV4-3 to TRBJ2-1; the match to TRBD2 covers 11 bases. CDR1 LGHNA and CDR2 YSLEER come from the germline V gene. J gave up 9 bases and V 1 base, and 5 bases lay outside the gene matches. The CDR3 is 15 amino acids. The CDR3 sequence is CASSQGASGGSEQFF. The DNA for the CDR3 is TGCGCCAGCAGCCAAGGGGCTAGCGGGGGGAGTGAGCAGTTCTTC.

J is TRBJ2-1 and V is TRBV19; D possibly corresponds to TRBD2 (5 bases). With 10 bases removed from V and 7 bases from J, the gap between germline ends came to 20 bases. Germline V CDR1 and CDR2: LNHDA, SQIVND (reference sequence). The CDR3 is 14 residues long. The CDR3 coding sequence is TGTGCCACAAGACTTGGACTTGCGGCTAATGAGCAGTTCTTC. This translates into CATRLGLAANEQFF.

CDR3 bases: TGTGCCAGCAGCTCAGCTATAGCGGGGGGTAGGGATAATGAGCAGTTCTTC. Protein sequence: CASSSAIAGGRDNEQFF. This chain links TRBV7-8 with TRBJ2-1; TRBD2 matches at 10 bases. Germline CDR1 is SGHVS and CDR2 is FQNEAQ. The ends lost 4 bases at V and 7 bases at J; junction bases unmatched: 13. The CDR3 covers 17 residues.

The sample holds a few counts of this clone. The chain uses TRBV30 and TRBJ1-1; 8 nucleotides agree with TRBD1. After removal of 7 bases from V and 5 bases from J, the junction contained 12 bases not matched to a gene. There are 14 residues in the CDR3. CDR1 and CDR2 (germline): GTSNPN, SVGIG (reference sequence). The CDR3 loop is CASPAGTGETEAFF. In nucleotides, the CDR3 is TGTGCCTCCCCCGCTGGGACAGGAGAAACTGAAGCTTTCTTT. The full variable domain, with the rest looked up from reference TRBV30 and TRBJ1-1, is SQTIHQWPATLVQPVGSPLSLECTVEGTSNPNLYWYRQAAGRGLQLLFYSVGIGQISSEVPQNLSASRPQDRQFILSSKKLLLSDSGFYLCASPAGTGETEAFFGQGTRLTVV.

The chain is built from TRBV18 and TRBJ2-7; perhaps TRBD1 as D (5 bases). Per germline, CDR1 KGHSH and CDR2 LQKENI. The CDR3 runs 13 residues. V lost 3 bases and J lost 3, with 9 bases in between. The CDR3 DNA reads TGTGCCAGCTCACCCCCAGGGATCTACGAGCAGTACTTC. It is translated as CASSPPGIYEQYF. Filled out from reference TRBV18 and TRBJ2-7, the complete variable domain reads NAGVMQNPRHLVRRRGQEARLRCSPMKGHSHVYWYRQLPEEGLKFMVYLQKENIIDESGMPKERFSAEFPKEGPSILRIQQVVRGDSAAYFCASSPPGIYEQYFGPGTRLTVT.

The gene calls are TRBV19 and TRBJ2-4; D unclear. CDR3 size: 12 residues. Germline CDR1 LNHDA, CDR2 SQIVND (reference sequence). The ends were cut back, 10 bases at V and 8 bases at J, with 15 bases in the middle. The CDR3 nucleotides read TGTGCCACCGACTCCCCCTACGACATTCAGTACTTC. Translating gives CATDSPYDIQYF.

V and J are TRBV6-6 and TRBJ2-5; no definite D call. With 2 bases removed from V and 1 base from J, the gap between germline ends came to 11 bases. CDR1 is MNHNY and CDR2 is SVGAGI in the germline V gene (reference sequence). The CDR3 sequence is 15 residues long. The CDR3 coding sequence is TGTGCCAGCAGTTACCCCCTATGGAGCCAAGAGACCCAGTACTTC. Its translation is CASSYPLWSQETQYF.

V is TRBV18 and J is TRBJ2-4, with D perhaps matching TRBD1 (6 bases). The CDR3 consists of 17 residues. Between the trimmed V and J ends, which lost 2 bases and 4 bases, there was a span of 18 bases. Germline values: CDR1 KGHSH, CDR2 LQKENI. CDR3 sequence (DNA): TGTGCCAGCTCACCAGGCCCTGGTGCAGGGGAAAAAAACATTCAGTACTTC. Its protein product is CASSPGPGAGEKNIQYF.